This TCR beta chain came from a study of cytomegalovirus exposure and HLA in healthy donors. Concerning this clone: The target antigen is unknown.

The CDR3 is made up of 11 amino acids. Germline values: CDR1 MGHDK, CDR2 SYGVNS. With 6 bases removed from V and 10 bases from J, the gap between germline ends came to 10 bases. Use of 60 Vbeta and 13 Jbeta primers characterized the PCR. The table came from immunoSEQ multiplex PCR; TCRdb's copy has only in-frame clones and leaves some out. The repertoire holds some 110,000 clones, approximately 78% seen once, with around 0.99% in the top ten. Study observations and caveats: Many donors shared some public TCRs, even though most TCR sequences were rare. Further analysis, carried out later, found HLA-associated TCR beta chains more clonally expanded than equally common other chains.

The TCR sequence derives from a woman aged 25 to 39 in good health and CMV-seronegative. Sequencing was performed on PBMCs. This chain connects TRBV25-1 to TRBJ2-1; D is perhaps TRBD1 (6 bases). The CDR3 nucleotides are TGTGCCAGCAGCAACAGGGCCGAGCAGTTCTTC. Translated, it gives CASSNRAEQFF.